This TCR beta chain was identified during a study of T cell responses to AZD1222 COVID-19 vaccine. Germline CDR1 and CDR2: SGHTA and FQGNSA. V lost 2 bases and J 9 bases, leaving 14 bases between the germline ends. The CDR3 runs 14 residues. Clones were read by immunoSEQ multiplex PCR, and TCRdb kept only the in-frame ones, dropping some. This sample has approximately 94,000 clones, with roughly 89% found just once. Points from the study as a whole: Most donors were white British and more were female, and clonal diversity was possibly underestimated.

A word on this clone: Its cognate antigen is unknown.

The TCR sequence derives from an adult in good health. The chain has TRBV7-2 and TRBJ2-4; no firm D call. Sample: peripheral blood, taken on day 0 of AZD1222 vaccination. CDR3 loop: CASSLSALSGIQYF. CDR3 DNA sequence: TGTGCCAGCAGCTTATCCGCCCTCAGTGGCATTCAGTACTTC.